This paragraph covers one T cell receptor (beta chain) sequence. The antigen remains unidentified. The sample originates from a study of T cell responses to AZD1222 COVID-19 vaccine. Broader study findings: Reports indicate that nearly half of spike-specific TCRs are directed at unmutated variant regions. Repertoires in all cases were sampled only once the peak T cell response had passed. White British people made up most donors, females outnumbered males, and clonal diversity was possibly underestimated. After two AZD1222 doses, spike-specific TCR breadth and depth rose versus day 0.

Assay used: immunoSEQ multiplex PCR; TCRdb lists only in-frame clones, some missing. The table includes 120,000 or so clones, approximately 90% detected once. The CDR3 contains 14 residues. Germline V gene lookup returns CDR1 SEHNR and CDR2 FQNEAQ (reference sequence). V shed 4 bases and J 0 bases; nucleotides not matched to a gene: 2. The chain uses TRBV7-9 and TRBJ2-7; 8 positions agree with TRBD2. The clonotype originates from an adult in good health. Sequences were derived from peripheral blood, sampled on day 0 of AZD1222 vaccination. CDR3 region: CASSSSGSSYEQYF. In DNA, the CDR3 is TGTGCCAGCAGCTCAAGCGGGAGCTCCTACGAGCAGTACTTC.